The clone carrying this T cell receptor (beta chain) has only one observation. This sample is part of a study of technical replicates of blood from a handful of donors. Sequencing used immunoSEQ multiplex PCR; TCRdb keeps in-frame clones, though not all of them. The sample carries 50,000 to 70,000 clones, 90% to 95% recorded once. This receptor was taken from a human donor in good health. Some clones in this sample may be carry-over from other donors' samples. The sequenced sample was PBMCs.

The CDR3 here is CASSPGQLIYEQYF. The CDR3 DNA reads as TGTGCCAGCTCACCAGGACAGCTAATCTACGAGCAGTACTTC. The chain has TRBV18 and TRBJ2-7, with a weak D call TRBD1 (6 bases). The CDR3 covers 14 residues. Trimming removed 2 bases at V and 3 bases at J, with 11 bases between. CDR1 and CDR2 from the germline V gene are KGHSH and LQKENI.